The 32 T cell receptor beta chains listed next were all sequenced from one sample in a study of T cells in Graves' hyperthyroidism and ophthalmopathy (dated by TCRdb to the late 2010s). The library was obtained by multiplex PCR. Sequencer: Illumina HiSeq 2000. Amplification of TCR beta CDR3 regions was carried out from RNA transcripts. A first-round RT-PCR of the TCR CDR3 used the HTBI primer set with the Qiagen OneStep RT-PCR kit. The public sequencing data were trimmed at Q25 with fastp and processed into clonotypes with MiXCR by TCRdb, which kept only in-frame beta chains. Under each unique CDR3 protein, matching rows form one entry showing the most common genes and DNA. In this sample the table shows a few hundred thousand distinct CDR3 sequences, around a sixth of which occur a single time. Of the sample, over 7.5% falls within the top ten clones. The sequenced sample was blood. These TCRs come from a woman younger than 30 with Graves' hyperthyroidism.

This clonotype was seen many times. V gene TRBV5-1 combines with J gene TRBJ1-2; D unclear. Deletions cut 2 bases from V and 9 bases from J, with 8 bases between. CDR1 and CDR2 (germline): SGHRS, YFSETQ. The CDR3 is made up of 11 amino acids. The DNA for the CDR3 is TGCGCCAGCAGCTTCGGGGATAGCTACACCTTC. Translated: CASSFGDSYTF.

In this sample, this clonotype turned up many times. The chain combines TRBV30 with TRBJ2-7; D may be TRBD1 (6 bases). V lost 3 bases to trimming and J lost 5 bases, with 17 bases between them. CDR1 and CDR2 (germline): GTSNPN, SVGIG (reference sequence). The CDR3 covers 14 residues. CDR3 sequence (DNA): TGTGCCTGGAGCGCCGGGACAAGGACGGACGAGCAGTACTTC. Its translation is CAWSAGTRTDEQYF.

This clonotype was counted only a few times. This chain connects TRBV27 to TRBJ1-2; D is undetermined. Germline V gene lookup returns CDR1 MNHEY and CDR2 SMNVEV (reference sequence). Trimming took off 4 bases at V and 8 bases at J, with 14 bases between the two ends. The length of the CDR3 is 13 residues. The CDR3 DNA reads TGTGCCAGCAGTTCCGGGAAGGCTCTCGGCTACACCTTC. Protein product: CASSSGKALGYTF.

This clonotype has a count of ten or more. The V call is TRBV7-6, the J call TRBJ1-4; D is uncertain. V was shortened by 0 bases and J by 6 bases, with 5 bases between the two germline ends. CDR1 SGHVS and CDR2 FNYEAQ come from the germline V gene. The CDR3 runs 13 residues. This CDR3 is CASSLAHDEKLFF. Here the CDR3 DNA reads TGTGCCAGCAGCTTAGCGCATGATGAAAAACTGTTTTTT.

Notes on this clonotype: A much larger clone differs by one base, so this may be a read error. The V call is TRBV18, the J call TRBJ2-1; 9 positions match TRBD2. This CDR3 comprises 18 residues. CDR1 is KGHSH, CDR2 LQKENI, per germline. Losses at the gene ends were 1 base for V and 2 bases for J; bases not matched to a gene: 9. CDR3 in DNA: TGTGCCAGCTCACCACGGGCTAGCGGGACCTTGCCCTACAATGAGCAGTTCTTC. Encoded protein: CASSPRASGTLPYNEQFF.

There are a few counts of this clonotype. This rearrangement joins TRBV28 to TRBJ1-6, with a tentative D call TRBD1 (5 bases). The length of the CDR3 is 14 residues. Looked up from germline, CDR1 is MDHEN and CDR2 is SYDVKM. Trimming stripped 5 bases from V and 8 bases from J, with 13 bases between. The chain's CDR3 is CASSGGFSDSPLHF. In DNA form, the CDR3 reads TGTGCCAGCAGTGGGGGTTTTTCTGATTCACCCCTCCACTTT.

This clonotype was found many times. The junction shows a germline mismatch at one end, possibly a read error. The rearrangement uses TRBV3-1 and TRBJ1-2; 7 positions agree with TRBD1. CDR3 length: 15 residues. CDR1 LGHDT and CDR2 YNNKEL come from the germline V gene (reference sequence). CDR3 residues: CASTQGGWATYGYTF. CDR3 sequence (DNA): TGTGCCAGCACCCAAGGGGGCTGGGCGACCTATGGCTACACCTTC.

This clonotype came up many times. The V call is TRBV6-1, the J call TRBJ2-5, with 15 bases lining up with TRBD2. Germline trimming cut 5 bases from V and 2 bases from J; bases unmatched to any gene: 9. The CDR3 covers 18 residues. Germline-derived CDR1 and CDR2 are MNHNS and SASEGT. The CDR3 nucleotides are TGTGCCAGCAGTTCGGGACTAGCGGGAGGCCGCCGACAAGAGACCCAGTACTTC. Amino acids: CASSSGLAGGRRQETQYF.

This clonotype was seen only once. Without the conserved terminal phenylalanine or tryptophan, this CDR3 likely stems from a read error. This chain joins TRBV24-1 and TRBJ1-5; a weak D match, TRBD1 (5 bases). Trimming removed 4 bases from V and 2 bases from J, with 5 bases in between. The CDR3 contains 13 residues. Germline V gene data show CDR1 as KGHDR and CDR2 as SFDVKD. The CDR3 loop is CATSEQGNQPQHS. As DNA, the CDR3 is TGTGCCACCAGTGAACAGGGCAATCAGCCCCAGCATTCT.

This clonotype was recorded many times. V gene TRBV6-1 combines with J gene TRBJ2-3, with D maybe TRBD2 (6 bases). Germline loops: CDR1 MNHNS, CDR2 SASEGT. CDR3 size: 18 residues. V lost 3 bases, J lost 0 bases, and 19 bases lay in between. CDR3 region: CASSDLSRDEESTDTQYF. The CDR3 bases are TGTGCCAGCAGTGACCTGTCGCGGGACGAAGAAAGCACAGATACGCAGTATTTT.

The rearrangement joins TRBV25-1 to TRBJ2-3, with 10 bases that match TRBD2. The CDR3 contains 13 residues. V lost 6 bases to trimming and J lost 6 bases; unmatched junction nucleotides: 3. CDR1 is MGHDK, CDR2 SYGVNS, per germline. The CDR3 reads CASRAGGPDTQYF. The CDR3 DNA sequence: TGTGCCAGCAGAGCGGGGGGGCCGGATACGCAGTATTTT.

In its sample, this clonotype was seen a few times. The chain has TRBV11-3 and TRBJ1-3; D is ambiguous. Trimming left V 5 bases short and J 5 bases short, with 4 bases between. The CDR3 spans 11 residues. Germline CDR1 reads SGHNT; CDR2 reads YENEEA. The CDR3 here is CASSGRNTIYF. CDR3 sequence (DNA): TGTGCCAGCAGCGGGCGAAACACCATATATTTT.

This sequence joins TRBV5-1 and TRBJ2-3; TRBD2 agrees at 9 bases. V gave up 0 bases and J gave up 4 bases; unmatched junction bases: 3. Germline values: CDR1 SGHRS, CDR2 YFSETQ. The CDR3 extends over 15 amino acids. CDR3 sequence reads: CASSLGLADSDTQYF. The DNA for the CDR3 is TGCGCCAGCAGCTTGGGACTAGCGGATTCAGATACGCAGTATTTT.

In its sample, this clonotype was seen many times. V is TRBV10-3 and J is TRBJ1-3; D gene ambiguous. The germline gives CDR1 ENHRY, CDR2 SYGVKD. The CDR3 totals 15 residues. V lost 4 bases and J lost 1, with 11 bases in between. CDR3 region: CAISGRSGSGNTIYF. The CDR3 bases are TGTGCCATCAGTGGACGCTCCGGGTCTGGAAACACCATATATTTT.

The table lists this clonotype with a few counts. The chain recombines TRBV18 with TRBJ2-1, with 10 bases lining up with TRBD2. CDR1 is KGHSH and CDR2 is LQKENI in the germline V gene. V lost 6 bases and J lost 0; bases outside the gene matches: 5. CDR3 length equals 16 residues. In DNA form, the CDR3 reads TGTGCCAGCTCTCGTGTAGCGGGAGGCTCCTACAATGAGCAGTTCTTC. Translating it yields CASSRVAGGSYNEQFF.

This clonotype was observed many times. J is TRBJ1-5 and V is TRBV12-3 or TRBV12-4; the match to TRBD1 covers 7 bases. With V trimmed by 6 bases and J by 4 bases, 6 bases remained unmatched. The CDR3 has 14 amino acids. The CDR3 region has the DNA TGTGCCAGCAGAGCGACAGGGCTAAATCAGCCCCAGCATTTT. Translation gives CASRATGLNQPQHF.

The chain joins TRBV7-9 to TRBJ2-7; D remains ambiguous. This CDR3 contains 13 residues. V lost 5 bases to trimming and J lost 7 bases, with 15 bases between them. Germline V gene sequence: CDR1 SEHNR, CDR2 FQNEAQ (reference sequence). CDR3 DNA sequence: TGTGCCAGCAGCGCCCCCGGGCTTAAGGAGCAGTACTTC. Its translation: CASSAPGLKEQYF.

This clonotype was counted only a few times. This chain connects TRBV10-3 to TRBJ2-7; 10 positions agree with TRBD1. Losses at the gene ends were 4 bases for V and 0 bases for J; bases not matched to a gene: 12. Germline V lookup: CDR1 ENHRY, CDR2 SYGVKD. This CDR3 spans 18 amino acids. The CDR3 nucleotides are TGTGCCATCAGTGGGACAGGGGGTTGGTCCATGAGCTCCTACGAGCAGTACTTC. Its translation is CAISGTGGWSMSSYEQYF.

This clonotype was found many times. This chain connects TRBV29-1 to TRBJ2-7; D tentatively fits TRBD1 or TRBD2 (6 bases each). The CDR3 sequence is 13 residues long. Per the germline V gene, CDR1 is SQVTM and CDR2 is ANQGSEA. V was clipped by 4 bases and J by 3 bases, with 13 bases between them. CDR3 residues: CSVGRGSSYEQYF. Here the CDR3 DNA reads TGCAGCGTTGGGAGGGGGTCCAGCTACGAGCAGTACTTC.

The gene calls are TRBV5-1 and TRBJ1-5; 7 nucleotides agree with TRBD1. This CDR3 contains 15 residues. Germline CDR1 reads SGHRS; CDR2 reads YFSETQ. V shed 0 bases, J shed 6 bases, and the junction held 6 bases outside the gene matches. The CDR3 protein is CASSLEGGDSQPQHF. In DNA, the CDR3 is TGCGCCAGCAGCTTGGAAGGGGGCGATTCTCAGCCCCAGCATTTT. Full variable domain (outside the CDR3, taken from reference TRBV5-1 and TRBJ1-5): KAGVTQTPRYLIKTRGQQVTLSCSPISGHRSVSWYQQTPGQGLQFLFEYFSETQRNKGNFPGRFSGRQFSNSRSEMNVSTLELGDSALYLCASSLEGGDSQPQHFGDGTRLSIL.

The chain employs TRBV7-3 and TRBJ2-3, with D perhaps matching TRBD2 (6 bases). Germline loops: CDR1 SGHTA, CDR2 FQGTGA. Trimming took 5 bases from V and 4 from J, leaving 16 bases between them. The CDR3 consists of 15 residues. The CDR3 loop is CASSNDGRRADTQYF. In DNA form, the CDR3 reads TGTGCCAGCAGCAACGACGGGAGAAGGGCAGATACGCAGTATTTT.

Ten or more counts support this clonotype. This rearrangement joins TRBV5-1 to TRBJ1-5, with no clear D. The CDR3 totals 13 residues. Germline loops: CDR1 SGHRS, CDR2 YFSETQ. V lost 5 bases and J lost 6, with 12 bases in between. Here the CDR3 DNA reads TGCGCCAGCAGTGGGGAATCCGGTCAGCCCCAGCATTTT. Translating gives CASSGESGQPQHF.

A few counts support this clonotype. The genes are TRBV6-1 and TRBJ1-2; D is undetermined. Germline lookup yields CDR1 MNHNS and CDR2 SASEGT. This CDR3 comprises 14 residues. Deletions cut 8 bases from V and 1 base from J, with 14 bases between. The DNA for the CDR3 is TGTGCCAGCGGCTCCGGGGAAGTTAACTATGGCTACACCTTC. As protein: CASGSGEVNYGYTF.

By share of the sample, this clonotype is medium-sized. V and J are TRBV28 and TRBJ2-1; the match to TRBD1 covers 8 bases. CDR1 and CDR2 (germline): MDHEN, SYDVKM. The V and J ends lost 5 bases and 4 bases, in that order; junction bases with no gene match: 7. The CDR3 has 15 residues. CDR3 amino acids: CASSPGTGDYNEQFF. The DNA of the CDR3 is TGTGCCAGCAGTCCCGGGACAGGCGATTACAATGAGCAGTTCTTC.

This clonotype was seen many times. The chain carries TRBV2 and TRBJ2-3; TRBD2 matches 11 bases. The V segment lost 6 bases and the J segment 6 bases; nucleotides outside the gene matches: 11. This CDR3 comprises 16 residues. Germline V lookup: CDR1 SNHLY, CDR2 FYNNEI. The CDR3 sequence: CASRAPLAGGRDTQYF. The CDR3 nucleotides read TGTGCCAGCAGAGCCCCGCTAGCGGGGGGCCGGGATACGCAGTATTTT.

This clonotype has a single count. The chain couples TRBV7-3 to TRBJ1-5, with D possibly being TRBD1 (6 bases). The V end was cut by 2 bases, the J end by 0 bases, with 20 bases between. From germline, CDR1 is SGHTA and CDR2 FQGTGA. The CDR3 length is 19 residues. CDR3 region: CASSLVFAGTTYSNQPQHF. The CDR3, as DNA: TGTGCCAGCAGCTTAGTCTTTGCCGGGACAACATATAGCAATCAGCCCCAGCATTTT.

A note on this clonotype: A much larger clone lies a single base off, so this may be a read error. The conserved closing phenylalanine or tryptophan is absent in this CDR3, likely reflecting a read error. The chain uses TRBV5-1 and TRBJ1-6; no firm D call. The V end was cut by 5 bases, the J end by 0 bases, with 9 bases between. This CDR3 has 15 amino acids. CDR1 is SGHRS, CDR2 YFSETQ, per germline. The DNA of the CDR3 is TGCGCCAGCAGTGTGGAAATCTCCTATAATTCACCCCTCCACTCT. Amino acids: CASSVEISYNSPLHS.

This clonotype was seen a single time. V gene TRBV7-9 combines with J gene TRBJ2-5, with 7 nucleotides matching TRBD2. V shed 5 bases, J shed 1 base, and the junction held 10 bases outside the gene matches. Germline V gene sequence: CDR1 SEHNR, CDR2 FQNEAQ (reference sequence). The length of the CDR3 is 16 residues. The CDR3 here is CASSPTGTISQETQYF. CDR3 nucleotides: TGTGCCAGCAGCCCGACCGGGACTATAAGCCAAGAGACCCAGTACTTC.

This clonotype was detected many times. The DNA of the CDR3 is TGTGCCAGCAGGGTGACAGGCAATCAGCCCCAGCATTTT. Translating gives CASRVTGNQPQHF. This sequence joins TRBV12-3 or TRBV12-4 and TRBJ1-5, with TRBD1 as a possible D gene (5 bases). Trimming removed 6 bases at V and 2 bases at J, with 8 bases between. The CDR3 is made up of 13 amino acids.

This clonotype was recorded at least ten times. The chain joins TRBV6-6 to TRBJ1-2; D unresolved. Deletions cut 0 bases from V and 5 bases from J, with 10 bases between. Germline V CDR1 and CDR2: MNHNY, SVGAGI (reference sequence). The CDR3 is 14 amino acids. The CDR3 protein is CASSYSSREYGYTF. CDR3 DNA sequence: TGTGCCAGCAGTTACTCGAGCCGGGAATATGGCTACACCTTC.

This sequence joins TRBV11-2 and TRBJ2-2; the match to TRBD2 covers 7 bases. The CDR3 is 16 amino acids. V gave up 0 bases and J gave up 7 bases; unmatched junction bases: 8. Looked up from germline, CDR1 is SGHAT and CDR2 is FQNNGV. The CDR3 region has the DNA TGTGCCAGCAGCTTAGAAGTAAGCGGGGCCGTCGGGGAGCTGTTTTTT. Protein product: CASSLEVSGAVGELFF.

J is TRBJ2-3 and V is TRBV20-1, with D perhaps assigned TRBD1 or TRBD2 (7 bases each). CDR3 size: 15 residues. With 0 bases removed from V and 9 bases from J, the gap between germline ends came to 19 bases. CDR1 DFQATT and CDR2 SNEGSKA come from the germline V gene (reference sequence). Here the CDR3 reads CSARDHAGGAGTQYF. The DNA of the CDR3 is TGCAGTGCTAGAGATCACGCAGGGGGGGCAGGGACGCAGTATTTT.